This T cell receptor beta chain was documented in a study of T cells after yellow fever vaccination. After removal of 7 bases from V and 3 bases from J, the junction contained 10 bases not matched to a gene. CDR1 and CDR2 from the germline V gene are MNHNS and SASEGT. This CDR3 comprises 15 residues. Study outcomes and limitations: Most clones from primary vaccination resurfaced after the booster (under 97% CD4, around 90% CD8).

The study made its TCR cDNA through 5'RACE template switching. That step introduced a universal primer site along with UMIs. MiXCR, run by TCRdb on the 5' RACE reads, gives a single entry per CDR3 protein. The table lists about 160,000 distinct CDR3 sequences, more than 5.5% of them singletons. This clonotype appeared a few times. The antigen remains undetermined. The source material was CD4+ T cells sorted from PBMCs, sampled 5 days after the first yellow fever vaccination. This clonotype was obtained from a man between 18 and 29 years old who received the YFV17D yellow fever vaccine. The chain carries TRBV6-1 and TRBJ2-3, with 7 nucleotides matching TRBD1. CDR3 sequence: CASTIGDRETDTQYF. The CDR3 DNA reads TGTGCCAGCACCATTGGAGACAGGGAAACAGATACGCAGTATTTT.